A single sample is the source of the 21 T cell receptor beta chains below, sequenced in a study of blood T cell repertoires in COVID-19. The protocol was immunoSEQ multiplex PCR, while the TCRdb copy is restricted to in-frame clones and leaves out a portion. The table has about 300,000 clones, 85% seen once. The source material was PBMCs or T cells enriched from blood (not recorded which). The source is a woman in her twenties or thirties who had been exposed to COVID-19.

V usage is TRBV9 and J usage is TRBJ1-4, with 7 nucleotides matching TRBD1. The CDR3 has 14 amino acids. Germline CDR1 SGDLS, CDR2 YYNGEE. The J segment lost 7 bases and the V segment lost 3 bases, leaving 6 bases of the junction unmatched. CDR3 sequence reads: CASSEAQGGEKLFF. Here the CDR3 DNA reads TGTGCCAGCAGCGAAGCCCAGGGGGGTGAAAAACTGTTTTTT.

This chain uses TRBV6-4 with TRBJ1-2; 9 bases are shared with TRBD1. The CDR3 has 17 residues. Germline values: CDR1 MRHNA, CDR2 SNTAGT. Trimming removed 5 bases from V and 7 bases from J; junction bases left unmatched: 17. The CDR3 loop reads CASSSYPGTGRGCGYTF. In nucleotides, the CDR3 is TGTGCCAGCAGTTCCTACCCAGGGACAGGGCGGGGATGTGGCTACACCTTC.

V and J are TRBV2 and TRBJ1-2; D gene ambiguous. CDR1 is SNHLY, CDR2 FYNNEI, per germline. The CDR3 runs to 13 residues. V shed 5 bases and J shed 5 bases, with 12 bases lying between them. The CDR3 DNA sequence: TGTGCCAGCAGTCAACAGCAATGGTATGGCTACACCTTC. Translated: CASSQQQWYGYTF. Variable domain in full (rest from reference TRBV2 and TRBJ1-2): EPEVTQTPSHQVTQMGQEVILRCVPISNHLYFYWYRQILGQKVEFLVSFYNNEISEKSEIFDDQFSVERPDGSNFTLKIRSTKLEDSAMYFCASSQQQWYGYTFGSGTRLTVV.

The chain couples TRBV4-2 to TRBJ1-3; D remains ambiguous. CDR3 length: 16 amino acids. V was shortened by 1 base and J by 0 bases, with 10 bases between the two germline ends. Germline V gene sequence: CDR1 LGHNA, CDR2 YNFKEQ. The CDR3 is CASSQGSPSSGNTIYF. CDR3 nucleotides: TGTGCCAGCAGCCAAGGGTCGCCGAGCTCTGGAAACACCATATATTTT.

The rearrangement links TRBV19 to TRBJ1-4, with 8 bases fitting TRBD1. The V and J ends lost 4 bases and 4 bases, in that order; junction bases with no gene match: 14. The CDR3 runs to 18 residues. Germline values: CDR1 LNHDA, CDR2 SQIVND (reference sequence). This CDR3 is CASSTGTGSLLGNEKLFF. The DNA for the CDR3 is TGTGCCAGTAGTACCGGGACAGGTTCACTATTGGGTAATGAAAAACTGTTTTTT.

This rearrangement joins TRBV6-1 to TRBJ1-2; D uncertain. V dropped 2 bases and J dropped 0 bases, with 16 bases sitting between them. The CDR3 contains 17 residues. Germline-derived CDR1 and CDR2 are MNHNS and SASEGT. The CDR3 region has the DNA TGTGCCAGCAGTGAACGCGGGTCATACGCCGCTAACTATGGCTACACCTTC. Encoded protein: CASSERGSYAANYGYTF.

J is TRBJ2-7 and V is TRBV28; 9 bases map to TRBD1. The CDR3 consists of 14 residues. CDR1 and CDR2 (germline): MDHEN, SYDVKM. The trim removed 6 bases at V and 3 bases at J, leaving 6 bases unmatched. As DNA, the CDR3 is TGTGCCAGCAGGGGACAGGGTCAATTCTACGAGCAGTACTTC. The encoded protein is CASRGQGQFYEQYF.

The chain couples TRBV7-2 to TRBJ1-3, with TRBD1 matching over 7 bases. With V trimmed by 0 bases and J by 4 bases, 3 bases remained unmatched. This CDR3 comprises 15 residues. Germline V gene sequence: CDR1 SGHTA, CDR2 FQGNSA. The CDR3 DNA sequence: TGTGCCAGCAGCTTAGCGCAGGGACAGGGAAACACCATATATTTT. This gives the protein CASSLAQGQGNTIYF.

V usage is TRBV30 and J usage is TRBJ2-2, with 7 bases aligning to TRBD1. Losses at the gene ends were 1 base for V and 6 bases for J; bases not matched to a gene: 5. CDR1 is GTSNPN and CDR2 is SVGIG in the germline V gene (reference sequence). This CDR3 is built from 14 residues. The CDR3 reads CAWSEGRGSGELFF. The DNA of the CDR3 is TGTGCCTGGAGTGAAGGCAGGGGGTCCGGGGAGCTGTTTTTT.

The V call is TRBV30, the J call TRBJ2-1; 8 bases are a match to TRBD1. Germline V gene data show CDR1 as GTSNPN and CDR2 as SVGIG (reference sequence). The trim removed 2 bases at V and 4 bases at J, leaving 7 bases unmatched. This CDR3 contains 15 residues. Here the CDR3 reads CAWSFSRQGYNEQFF. DNA of the CDR3: TGTGCCTGGAGTTTCTCGAGACAGGGGTACAATGAGCAGTTCTTC.

V gene TRBV13 combines with J gene TRBJ1-3; possibly TRBD1 for D (6 bases). Trimming stripped 5 bases from V and 2 bases from J, with 16 bases between. CDR3 length: 16 amino acids. The V gene's germline CDR1 is PRHDT and CDR2 FYEKMQ (reference sequence). This CDR3 reads CASSLLGGATGNTIYF. CDR3 nucleotide sequence: TGTGCCAGCAGCCTACTAGGGGGGGCTACTGGAAACACCATATATTTT. The full variable domain, rest sourced from reference TRBV13 and TRBJ1-3, is AAGVIQSPRHLIKEKRETATLKCYPIPRHDTVYWYQQGPGQDPQFLISFYEKMQSDKGSIPDRFSAQQFSDYHSELNMSSLELGDSALYFCASSLLGGATGNTIYFGEGSWLTVV.

In this sample, this clone turned up a few times. The V call is TRBV7-3, the J call TRBJ1-2; 7 bases match TRBD1. The CDR3 spans 13 residues. Trimming took 0 bases from V and 7 from J; bases not matched to a gene: 2. Germline loops: CDR1 SGHTA, CDR2 FQGTGA. In DNA, the CDR3 is TGTGCCAGCAGCTTAACAGGGGGCGTTGGCTACACCTTC. Amino acid sequence: CASSLTGGVGYTF. Based on the CDR3 plus reference TRBV7-3 and TRBJ1-2, the full variable domain is GAGVSQTPSNKVTEKGKYVELRCDPISGHTALYWYRQSLGQGPEFLIYFQGTGAADDSGLPNDRFFAVRPEGSVSTLKIQRTERGDSAVYLCASSLTGGVGYTFGSGTRLTVV.

This chain uses TRBV28 with TRBJ1-5; no clear D. This CDR3 is built from 13 residues. Per the germline V gene, CDR1 is MDHEN and CDR2 is SYDVKM. Trimming shortened V by 3 bases and J by 6 bases, and 9 bases separated the two germline ends. CDR3 region: CASSLANSQPQHF. The DNA for the CDR3 is TGTGCCAGCAGTTTGGCCAATTCTCAGCCCCAGCATTTT.

J is TRBJ1-2 and V is TRBV6-5; D possibly corresponds to TRBD1 (6 bases). V shed 10 bases and J shed 8 bases, with 14 bases lying between them. Germline V gene lookup returns CDR1 MNHEY and CDR2 SVGAGI. The CDR3 is made up of 11 amino acids. CDR3 sequence reads: CATSQGSGYTF. CDR3 nucleotides: TGTGCCACCTCCCAGGGGAGCGGCTACACCTTC.

V and J are TRBV6-1 and TRBJ1-6, with 7 bases lining up with TRBD1. The CDR3 totals 15 residues. The V gene end was trimmed by 3 bases and the J gene end by 8 bases; junction bases not matched to a gene: 7. Per germline, CDR1 MNHNS and CDR2 SASEGT. CDR3 nucleotides: TGTGCCAGCAGTGACAGACAGGGTAATGATTCACCCCTCCACTTT. It encodes CASSDRQGNDSPLHF.

This clone was seen just once. The chain is built from TRBV12-5 and TRBJ1-2; D remains ambiguous. V was shortened by 1 base and J by 8 bases, with 14 bases between the two germline ends. This CDR3 is built from 14 residues. Germline CDR1 and CDR2: LGHNT and FRNRAP. The CDR3 bases are TGTGCTAGTGGTTTGGGATCAGGCTTTCAAGGCTACACCTTC. Translating gives CASGLGSGFQGYTF.

The chain has TRBV19 and TRBJ1-5, with D unclear. Germline V lookup: CDR1 LNHDA, CDR2 SQIVND (reference sequence). Trimming shortened V by 3 bases and J by 10 bases, and 10 bases separated the two germline ends. The CDR3 is 12 residues long. Written as DNA, the CDR3 is TGTGCCAGTAGTATCACAATCAGTCCCCAGCATTTT. Protein sequence: CASSITISPQHF.

V gene TRBV28 combines with J gene TRBJ2-2, with 8 bases aligning to TRBD1. The CDR3 is 15 amino acids. V shed 6 bases, J shed 1 base, and the junction held 4 bases outside the gene matches. Germline loops: CDR1 MDHEN, CDR2 SYDVKM. CDR3: CASSFGQGNTGELFF. The CDR3 nucleotides read TGTGCCAGCAGCTTTGGACAGGGGAACACCGGGGAGCTGTTTTTT.

The chain employs TRBV28 and TRBJ2-7; unclear D gene. The V gene's germline CDR1 is MDHEN and CDR2 SYDVKM. Between the trimmed V and J ends, which lost 6 bases and 2 bases, there was a span of 14 bases. The CDR3 contains 14 residues. The CDR3 loop reads CASRPEELTYEQYF. CDR3 sequence (DNA): TGTGCCAGCAGGCCAGAAGAATTAACCTACGAGCAGTACTTC. The full variable domain, in which reference TRBV28 and TRBJ2-7 provide the parts outside the CDR3, is DVKVTQSSRYLVKRTGEKVFLECVQDMDHENMFWYRQDPGLGLRLIYFSYDVKMKEKGDIPEGYSVSREKKERFSLILESASTNQTSMYLCASRPEELTYEQYFGPGTRLTVT.

The V gene is TRBV7-2, the J gene TRBJ2-7; possibly TRBD1 for D (6 bases). V was clipped by 3 bases and J by 3 bases, with 9 bases between them. Germline CDR1 is SGHTA and CDR2 is FQGNSA. CDR3 size: 13 residues. The CDR3 bases are TGTGCCAGCAGCTTCCGGACAGTCTACGAGCAGTACTTC. It translates to CASSFRTVYEQYF.

This chain joins TRBV28 and TRBJ1-6; tentative D call: TRBD1 (5 bases). The CDR3 has 14 amino acids. Germline CDR1 is MDHEN and CDR2 is SYDVKM. In DNA form, the CDR3 reads TGTGCACTGCAGGGAAAGGTCCTTAATTCACCCCTCCACTTT. Residues: CALQGKVLNSPLHF.